This TCR beta chain comes out of a study of T cells after yellow fever vaccination. This clonotype has more than one count but fewer than ten. The CDR3 length is 15 residues. The germline V gene has CDR1 MGHRA and CDR2 YSYEKL. J was trimmed by 3 bases and V by 2 bases; bases with no gene match: 5. A universal primer site and UMIs were added as TCR cDNA was made by 5'RACE template switching. TCRdb ran MiXCR on the 5' RACE reads and lists one entry per CDR3 protein. The sample holds fewer than 500,000 distinct CDR3 sequences, under 20% seen once. The rearrangement links TRBV4-1 to TRBJ2-3, with 7 bases identical to TRBD2. Material: PBMCs, obtained before the yellow fever booster vaccination. This clonotype originated in a man younger than 35 who received the YFV17D yellow fever vaccine. The CDR3 is CASSQTGGPTDTQYF. The CDR3, as DNA: TGCGCCAGCAGCCAAACGGGGGGACCTACAGATACGCAGTATTTT.